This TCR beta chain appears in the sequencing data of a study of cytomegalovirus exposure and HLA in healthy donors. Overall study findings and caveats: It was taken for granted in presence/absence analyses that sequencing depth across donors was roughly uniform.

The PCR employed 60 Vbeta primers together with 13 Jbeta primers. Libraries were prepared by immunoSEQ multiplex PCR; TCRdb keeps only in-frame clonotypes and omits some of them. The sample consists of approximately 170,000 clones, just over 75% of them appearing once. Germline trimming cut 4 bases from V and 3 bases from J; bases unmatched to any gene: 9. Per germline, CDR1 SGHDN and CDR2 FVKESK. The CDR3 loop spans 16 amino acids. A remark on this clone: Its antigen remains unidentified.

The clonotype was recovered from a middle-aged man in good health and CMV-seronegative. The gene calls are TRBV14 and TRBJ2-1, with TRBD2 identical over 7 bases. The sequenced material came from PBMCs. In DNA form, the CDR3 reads TGTGCCAGCAGCCCCCTCAACGGGAGGAGCTACAATGAGCAGTTCTTC. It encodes CASSPLNGRSYNEQFF. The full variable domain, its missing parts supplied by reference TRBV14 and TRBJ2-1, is EAGVTQFPSHSVIEKGQTVTLRCDPISGHDNLYWYRRVMGKEIKFLLHFVKESKQDESGMPNNRFLAERTGGTYSTLKVQPAELEDSGVYFCASSPLNGRSYNEQFFGPGTRLTVL.